A selection of T cell receptor beta chains follows, all from one sample in a study of blood T cell repertoires in COVID-19. Libraries were prepared by immunoSEQ multiplex PCR; TCRdb keeps only in-frame clonotypes and omits some of them. This sample has 250,000 or so clones, with roughly 89% found just once. The sequencing sample was made of peripheral blood. The receptor set was obtained from a middle-aged woman who had recovered from COVID-19. The conserved cysteine and the conserved F or W are not part of the CDR3 here. A D gene is named only where the DNA matches it firmly. Some rows mark clone size as missing; the rest say once, few, many or name a class of expanded clone.

j_call clone_size v_call d_call cdr3_aa
TRBJ2-5 . TRBV7-9 TRBD1 ASHDRGQETQY
TRBJ1-6 once TRBV28 TRBD1 ASSSTSGGSYNSPLH
TRBJ2-1 . TRBV12-3/TRBV12-4 TRBD1 ASRGTAQF
TRBJ2-3 . TRBV4-1 . ASSQENTVLNTDTQY
TRBJ2-1 . TRBV7-3 TRBD1 ASSLGGQGYNEQF
TRBJ1-2 few TRBV18 . ASSPNTYGYT
TRBJ2-1 . TRBV7-3 TRBD2 ASSLDSGGYNEQF
TRBJ1-2 once TRBV28 . ASSPGFYGYT
TRBJ2-6 . TRBV7-3 TRBD1 ASSSRTGTSGANVLT
TRBJ2-2 . TRBV7-3 TRBD1 ASSSGQKTGELF
TRBJ1-2 . TRBV5-1 TRBD1 ASSGGQGDYGYT
TRBJ2-7 . TRBV2 . ASSDRLAREQY
TRBJ1-2 . TRBV11-2 . ASSLEGGQDYGYT
TRBJ1-1 once TRBV3-1/TRBV3-2 TRBD1 ASSLQGGMNTEAF
TRBJ1-6 . TRBV5-1 . ASSLTAGLNSPLH
TRBJ1-5 . TRBV11-2 . ASSLGHNSNQPQH
TRBJ1-2 . TRBV19 TRBD1 ASSPIPTGEGYT
TRBJ1-2 . TRBV19 . ASSITDNYGYT
TRBJ1-1 . TRBV5-1 . ASSLSPRGGEAF
TRBJ1-5 . TRBV28 TRBD1 ASSPYDRGQPQH
TRBJ2-7 . TRBV27 . ASSLHQGSYEQY
TRBJ2-2 . TRBV15 . ATSRVGGSGELF